Included here is one TCR beta chain sequence, with context. This receptor's antigen is unknown. This may be a read error: a much more frequent sequence differs by one nucleotide. The data are from a study of molecular identifiers for immune sequencing clone quantification (dated by TCRdb to 2017 to 2018). Regarding the research as a whole: In a replicate experiment, RNA from about 19,000 or 110,000 naive CD8 T cells was split into five aliquots, four of which were sequenced. This methods study used CD8 T cells to benchmark TCR RNA copy counting and molecular-identifier clustering-based TCR repertoire sequencing (MIDCIRS).

Paper-wide results and their limitations: When barcode sub-clustering was omitted, TCR diversity was inflated by chimeric consensus sequences, with chimeras reaching as high as 47%. Clones above 20 RNA copies held over 99% of molecules in CMV-specific effector cells but under 1% in naive cells. The naive libraries included spiked-in Jurkat TCR RNA (10 copies' worth), and this Jurkat TCR RNA is not part of the donor repertoire. Modeling gave about 3.2 recovered TCR RNA copies per cell versus around 10 by digital PCR, implying approximately 30% capture efficiency. The sizes of highly expanded clones could end up underestimated when identical TCR molecules share a barcode. Even against a background of 750,000 to 1,000,000 naive CD8 T cells, spiked-in Jurkat TCR RNA amounting to a single cell's worth was reported to be detectable.

The library relied on PCR. The sample was run on a NextSeq 500. Bulk TCR libraries were prepared as previously described, using TCR primers listed in Table S5. Purification of total RNA was performed with the Qiagen AllPrep DNA/RNA kit. Reads from multiple sequencing runs of the same library were pooled before analysis. The source study handled its data this way. Reads were retained only if the reads had an exact TCR constant sequence, and the retained reads were trimmed to 150 nt and grouped according to their 12-nt molecular barcodes. Reads inside each barcode group were sub-clustered using a 15% Levenshtein threshold, and a quality-weighted consensus sequence was constructed for each RNA molecule. Non-functional sequences were discarded, and so were lower-count sequences lying one edit away from another sequence. Barcode sub-clusters with fewer than 20% of the maximum read count were removed, based on fitting two negative binomial distributions. TCRdb's own reprocessing of the public reads used fastp at Q25 and MiXCR and kept productive beta chains. Identical CDR3 protein sequences are pooled into one entry, listed with their most common genes and DNA. V and J calls and clone size were set by TCRdb, not the authors. The sample has roughly 630,000 distinct CDR3 sequences on record, less than 30% of them singletons. The ten top clones hold 0.78% of the sample.

Libraries of naive CD8 T cells were built from 20,000 to 1,000,000 sorted cells, with 10%, 30% or 50% of the purified RNA used. On a BD FACSAria II, naive CD8 T cells were FACS-sorted as CD8+CD4-CCR7+CD45RA+ and collected into RLT Plus buffer. Nine to eleven TCR copies' worth of Jurkat RNA were spiked into roughly 20,000-1,000,000 naive CD8 T cell samples to test detection sensitivity. CD8 T cells were enriched with RosetteSep CD8+ T Cell Enrichment Cocktail and Ficoll-Paque, followed by ACK red cell lysis. The sequenced sample was naive CD8+ T cells from blood, with Jurkat cell RNA spiked in. The cell subset or site label corresponds to: FACS-sorted CD8+CD4-CCR7+CD45RA+ naive T cells. The clonotype comes from a human donor in good health. Some libraries in this study had Jurkat cell RNA spiked in.

The CDR3 region reads CASSSYRDGVYF. The DNA sequence follows: TGTGCCAGCAGTTCTTACCGGGACGGGGTTTACTTC. Recombination joined TRBV28 with TRBJ2-5; the D segment might be TRBD1 or TRBD2, since each matches 5 bases. CDR1 is given as MDHEN and CDR2 as SYDVKM, both from the germline V gene. Measured from the cysteine to the phenylalanine, the CDR3 is 12 residues long. CDR3 DNA only is kept here, 36 bases in frame from base 1. V loses 4 bases of germline sequence and J loses 14 bases, and the interval between the two ends is 17 bases.